This is a list of T cell receptor beta chains from one sample in a study of tumour-infiltrating T cells in Burkitt lymphoma. Profiled with immunoSEQ multiplex PCR; TCRdb holds only in-frame clones, not every one. The repertoire has around 9,900 clones, approximately 60% of them found once; the top ten carry around 5.6%. The sequenced sample consisted of tumor tissue. The receptors were sampled from a human donor with diffuse large B-cell lymphoma. Both conserved end residues are part of each CDR3. A D gene is named only where the DNA matches it firmly. Rows may omit the clone size; those that give it use once, few, many or a size class.

j_gene: TRBJ1-5; d_gene: TRBD1; v_gene: TRBV5-1; abundance: .; len: 18; CDR3nt: TGCGCCAGCAGCCCCAACTGGACAGGGGACGCCCGGGTTCAGCCCCAGCATTTT; CDR3aa: CASSPNWTGDARVQPQHF
j_gene: TRBJ2-6; d_gene: .; v_gene: TRBV5-6; abundance: once; len: 16; CDR3nt: TGTGCCAGCAGCTTGGCTTTAGGGGTTGGGGCCAACGTCCTGACTTTC; CDR3aa: CASSLALGVGANVLTF
j_gene: TRBJ1-1; d_gene: .; v_gene: TRBV7-6; abundance: .; len: 14; CDR3nt: TGTGCCAGCAGCAAAAATCCAGGGATGACTGAAGCTTTCTTT; CDR3aa: CASSKNPGMTEAFF
j_gene: TRBJ2-1; d_gene: TRBD2; v_gene: TRBV5-4; abundance: large; len: 14; CDR3nt: TGTGCCAGCAGGGCCGGGACTAGTACCAATGAGCAGTTCTTC; CDR3aa: CASRAGTSTNEQFF
j_gene: TRBJ2-7; d_gene: .; v_gene: TRBV5-4; abundance: .; len: 13; CDR3nt: TGTGCCAGCAGCTCCGGACAGTCCTACGAGCAGTACTTC; CDR3aa: CASSSGQSYEQYF
j_gene: TRBJ2-1; d_gene: .; v_gene: TRBV4-1; abundance: .; len: 13; CDR3nt: TGCGCCAGCAGCCAAGACCCAGGGAATGAGCAGTTCTTC; CDR3aa: CASSQDPGNEQFF
j_gene: TRBJ1-2; d_gene: .; v_gene: TRBV19; abundance: .; len: 15; CDR3nt: TGTGCCAGTAGTATGGACCGGGACGGAGCTTATGGCTACACCTTC; CDR3aa: CASSMDRDGAYGYTF
j_gene: TRBJ1-2; d_gene: .; v_gene: TRBV7-2; abundance: .; len: 11; CDR3nt: TGTGCCAGCAGGGGGGGCGGCGGCTACACCTTC; CDR3aa: CASRGGGGYTF
j_gene: TRBJ1-2; d_gene: .; v_gene: TRBV5-6; abundance: .; len: 14; CDR3nt: TGTGCCAGCAGCTTGGATGCCATTAACTATGGCTACACCTTC; CDR3aa: CASSLDAINYGYTF
j_gene: TRBJ1-1; d_gene: .; v_gene: TRBV7-9; abundance: few; len: 13; CDR3nt: TGTGCCAGCGGAAGGGCCGCGGACACTGAAGCTTTCTTT; CDR3aa: CASGRAADTEAFF
j_gene: TRBJ2-2; d_gene: .; v_gene: TRBV19; abundance: .; len: 13; CDR3nt: TGTGCCAGTAGTGGTATGTCAAACGGGGAGCTGTTTTTT; CDR3aa: CASSGMSNGELFF